A selection of T cell receptor beta chains follows, all from one sample in a study of blood T cell repertoires in COVID-19. Generated by immunoSEQ multiplex PCR, the TCRdb table keeps only in-frame clones and is missing some. The data contain fewer than 200,000 clones, just under 90% of them singletons. Sequenced material: peripheral blood. Receptor source: a woman in her 70s with COVID-19, enrolled during active disease. Each CDR3 is given with its conserved first and last residue. The order of the fields is CDR3 DNA, CDR3 protein, clone size, V gene, J gene, D gene. The D gene is left open where the match is weak. Only some rows state a clone size, as once, few, many or a class for expanded clones.

cdr3_nt: TGTGCCATCGGCCTCCGGAGTAGCGGGCAGAACACCGGGGAGCTGTTTTTT
cdr3_aa: CAIGLRSSGQNTGELFF
clone_size: NA
v_call: TRBV10-3
j_call: TRBJ2-2
d_call: TRBD2

cdr3_nt: TGTGCCAGCAGCTTACCGGGATACTCCTACGAGCAGTACTTC
cdr3_aa: CASSLPGYSYEQYF
clone_size: NA
v_call: TRBV11-1
j_call: TRBJ2-7
d_call: NA

cdr3_nt: TGCGCCAGCGCCTGGACAGGGGACGCTGAAGCTTTCTTT
cdr3_aa: CASAWTGDAEAFF
clone_size: NA
v_call: TRBV4-1
j_call: TRBJ1-1
d_call: TRBD1

cdr3_nt: TGTGCCAGCAGCCAAGGGGGGCGGGCCATATATTTT
cdr3_aa: CASSQGGRAIYF
clone_size: once
v_call: TRBV3-1/TRBV3-2
j_call: TRBJ1-3
d_call: NA

cdr3_nt: TGTGCCAGTAGCCCGACTGCGACTGGAAACACCATATATTTT
cdr3_aa: CASSPTATGNTIYF
clone_size: NA
v_call: TRBV19
j_call: TRBJ1-3
d_call: NA

cdr3_nt: TGTGCCAGCAGTTTAACACACAGCTCTGGAAACACCATATATTTT
cdr3_aa: CASSLTHSSGNTIYF
clone_size: NA
v_call: TRBV27
j_call: TRBJ1-3
d_call: NA

cdr3_nt: TGTGCCAGCAGCTTAGGTGTTGCGAACTCTGGGGCCAACGTCCTGACTTTC
cdr3_aa: CASSLGVANSGANVLTF
clone_size: NA
v_call: TRBV11-2
j_call: TRBJ2-6
d_call: NA

cdr3_nt: TGCAGGCCCACCGGGGACACTGAAGCTTTCTTT
cdr3_aa: CRPTGDTEAFF
clone_size: once
v_call: TRBV20-1
j_call: TRBJ1-1
d_call: NA

cdr3_nt: TGTGCCAGCAGCAAAGCGACGGGCGGGCTAGCGGGAGACCCGAACACCGGGGAGCTGTTTTTT
cdr3_aa: CASSKATGGLAGDPNTGELFF
clone_size: NA
v_call: TRBV21-1
j_call: TRBJ2-2
d_call: NA

cdr3_nt: TGCGCCAGCAGCCAAGATTTAGCAGATAACGGCTACGAGCAGTACTTC
cdr3_aa: CASSQDLADNGYEQYF
clone_size: few
v_call: TRBV4-3
j_call: TRBJ2-7
d_call: NA

cdr3_nt: TGTGCCAGCAGCTTGACAGGGCCAGGGGAGACCCAGTACTTC
cdr3_aa: CASSLTGPGETQYF
clone_size: NA
v_call: TRBV5-4
j_call: TRBJ2-5
d_call: NA

cdr3_nt: TGTGCCAGCAGCCCCCAGCCGGGACAGGGGGCGTCACAGCATTTT
cdr3_aa: CASSPQPGQGASQHF
clone_size: NA
v_call: TRBV3-1/TRBV3-2
j_call: TRBJ1-5
d_call: TRBD1

cdr3_nt: TGTGCCATCAGTGACATGGGCAGGAACTCTGGAAACACCATATATTTT
cdr3_aa: CAISDMGRNSGNTIYF
clone_size: NA
v_call: TRBV10-3
j_call: TRBJ1-3
d_call: NA

cdr3_nt: TGTGCCAGTAGCCGAACGGGACAGACCTTTAATTCACCCCTCCACTTT
cdr3_aa: CASSRTGQTFNSPLHF
clone_size: NA
v_call: TRBV19
j_call: TRBJ1-6
d_call: TRBD1

cdr3_nt: TGCGCCAGCAGCCCCGAATCACAGGGGCGCACAGATACGCAGTATTTT
cdr3_aa: CASSPESQGRTDTQYF
clone_size: NA
v_call: TRBV4-1
j_call: TRBJ2-3
d_call: TRBD1

cdr3_nt: TGTGCCAGCAGCTTAGGCAGGGGAACCGGTCGGGAGACCCAGTACTTC
cdr3_aa: CASSLGRGTGRETQYF
clone_size: NA
v_call: TRBV11-2
j_call: TRBJ2-5
d_call: NA

cdr3_nt: TGTGCCAGCAGTGGCGGGAGCCTTAGCTCCTACGAGCAGTACTTC
cdr3_aa: CASSGGSLSSYEQYF
clone_size: once
v_call: TRBV2
j_call: TRBJ2-7
d_call: TRBD2

cdr3_nt: TGTGCCACCAGCAGAGGAGGCAGGGCCACTGAAGCTTTCTTT
cdr3_aa: CATSRGGRATEAFF
clone_size: NA
v_call: TRBV15
j_call: TRBJ1-1
d_call: NA

cdr3_nt: TGTGCCAGCAGCTTAGCGCTTGACAGGGTGAATGAGCAGTTCTTC
cdr3_aa: CASSLALDRVNEQFF
clone_size: NA
v_call: TRBV7-9
j_call: TRBJ2-1
d_call: TRBD1